Presented here are 2 T cell receptor beta chains from one specimen sequenced in a study of CD8 T cells in Susac syndrome. When the RNA was reverse transcribed, random hexamers were used with an input of 0.5 to 1 ug. Using its own MiXCR run on the immunoSEQ multiplex PCR reads, TCRdb lists one record per CDR3 protein. The repertoire holds 55,000 to 75,000 distinct CDR3 sequences, with 93% as singletons. The sequencing sample was made of CD4+ T cells from PBMCs. The receptors derive from a human donor with Susac syndrome.

The gene calls are TRBV28 and TRBJ2-5; 8 bases map to TRBD2. In germline, CDR1 is MDHEN, CDR2 SYDVKM. Germline trimming cut 5 bases from V and 4 bases from J; bases unmatched to any gene: 9. The CDR3 has 15 amino acids. CDR3 sequence reads: CASSTRTSRGETQYF. The CDR3 region has the DNA TGTGCCAGCAGTACACGGACTAGCCGAGGAGAGACCCAGTACTTC. Combining the CDR3 with reference TRBV28 and TRBJ2-5 gives the whole variable domain DVKVTQSSRYLVKRTGEKVFLECVQDMDHENMFWYRQDPGLGLRLIYFSYDVKMKEKGDIPEGYSVSREKKERFSLILESASTNQTSMYLCASSTRTSRGETQYFGPGTRLLVL.

This chain connects TRBV11-1 to TRBJ2-5; possibly TRBD2 for D (5 bases). The V and J ends lost 1 base and 5 bases respectively, with 11 bases between them. The CDR3 spans 14 residues. CDR1 is SGHAT, CDR2 FQDESV, per germline (reference sequence). The CDR3 bases are TGTGCCAGCAGCTTAGAGAGGGCGCAGGAGACCCAGTACTTC. Its protein is CASSLERAQETQYF. The variable domain in full, with the rest retrieved from reference TRBV11-1 and TRBJ2-5, is EAEVAQSPRYKITEKSQAVAFWCDPISGHATLYWYRQILGQGPELLVQFQDESVVDDSQLPKDRFSAERLKGVDSTLKIQPAELGDSAMYLCASSLERAQETQYFGPGTRLLVL.